These 2 T cell receptor beta chains share one sample of origin, sequenced in a study of T-cell reconstitution after alpha-beta-depleted transplantation in children. Researchers prepared the TCRbeta library using unique molecular identifiers, the study reports. TCRdb re-called the PCR reads through MiXCR, storing one row per CDR3 protein. This sample has about 92,000 distinct CDR3 sequences, with more than 10% found just once. This specimen was PBMCs from the stem cell graft donor, taken from the stem cell graft. These receptors all stem from a human donor who donated a stem cell graft to a child with inherited bone marrow failure.

The J gene is TRBJ1-2, the V gene TRBV5-6; D unclear. Trimming took 4 bases from V and 1 from J, leaving 11 bases between them. There are 14 residues in the CDR3. The germline gives CDR1 SGHDT, CDR2 YYEEEE. The CDR3 coding sequence is TGTGCCAGCAGCCCATTAGGGAATAACTATGGCTACACCTTC. This gives the protein CASSPLGNNYGYTF.

This clonotype was seen ten or more times. The rearrangement uses TRBV25-1 and TRBJ2-1; the match to TRBD2 covers 10 bases. The CDR3 contains 15 residues. Trimming cost V 7 bases and J 9 bases; bases outside gene matches: 12. Germline CDR1 reads MGHDK; CDR2 reads SYGVNS. Here the CDR3 reads CASNRASGGPGEQFF. The CDR3 bases are TGTGCCAGCAACAGAGCTAGCGGGGGACCGGGTGAGCAGTTCTTC.